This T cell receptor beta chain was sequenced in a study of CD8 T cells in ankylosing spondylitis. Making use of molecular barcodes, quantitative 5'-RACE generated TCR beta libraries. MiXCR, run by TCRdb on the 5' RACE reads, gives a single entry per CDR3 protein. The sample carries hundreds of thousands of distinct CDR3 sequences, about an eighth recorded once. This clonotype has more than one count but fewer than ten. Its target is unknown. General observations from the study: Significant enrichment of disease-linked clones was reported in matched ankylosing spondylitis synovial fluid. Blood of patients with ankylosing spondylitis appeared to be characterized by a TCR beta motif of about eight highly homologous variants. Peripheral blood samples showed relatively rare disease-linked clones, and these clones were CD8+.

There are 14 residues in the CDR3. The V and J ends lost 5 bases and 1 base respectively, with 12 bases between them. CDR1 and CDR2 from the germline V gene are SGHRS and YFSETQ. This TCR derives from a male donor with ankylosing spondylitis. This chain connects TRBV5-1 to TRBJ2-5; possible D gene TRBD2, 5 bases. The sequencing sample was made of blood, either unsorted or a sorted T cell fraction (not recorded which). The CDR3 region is CASSEVGSQETQYF. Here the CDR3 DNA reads TGCGCCAGCAGTGAGGTGGGGAGCCAAGAGACCCAGTACTTC.